This T cell receptor beta chain derives from a study of siplizumab effects on memory and regulatory T cells. Produced via immunoSEQ multiplex PCR; TCRdb's table is partial and in-frame only. The table includes roughly 100,000 clones, 93% detected once. The CDR3 totals 13 residues. In germline, CDR1 is GTSNPN, CDR2 SVGIG (reference sequence). V lost 5 bases and J lost 1; bases outside the gene matches: 1. The clonotype comes from a human donor in good health. The V gene is TRBV30, the J gene TRBJ1-1; 10 bases align to TRBD1. Material for sequencing was CD8+ T cells sorted from blood. The CDR3 DNA sequence: TGTGCCTGGGACAGGGGGCGGAACACTGAAGCTTTCTTT. As protein: CAWDRGRNTEAFF.